One sample yielded the 24 T cell receptor beta chains listed below, sequenced in a study of post-analysis software for immune sequencing data. Study observations and caveats: TRBV segments more frequent in patients than in controls numbered five and included TRBV5-6, TRBV5-1 and TRBV20-1.

The authors incorporated unique molecular identifiers into the TCR beta cDNA libraries. TCRdb used MiXCR to reprocess the PCR reads, holding one entry per CDR3 protein. Of a few hundred thousand distinct CDR3 sequences in the sample, around 31% were seen once. Their antigen targets remain unknown. The sample comprised blood. The source is a girl aged 2-17 years with multiple sclerosis.

This clonotype has only a few counts. The chain couples TRBV7-2 to TRBJ1-5, with D hard to call. V was clipped by 2 bases and J by 1 base, with 9 bases between them. This CDR3 contains 15 residues. In germline, CDR1 is SGHTA, CDR2 FQGNSA. CDR3 nucleotide sequence: TGTGCCAGCAGCTTATATGGCGGGAGCAATCAGCCCCAGCATTTT. Protein sequence: CASSLYGGSNQPQHF.

The genes are TRBV9 and TRBJ2-7, with 7 nucleotides matching TRBD1. The CDR3 runs 15 residues. Trimming at V came to 4 bases and at J to 3 bases, leaving 10 bases not matched to a gene. CDR1 is SGDLS, CDR2 YYNGEE, per germline. In DNA, the CDR3 is TGTGCCAGCAGCAGATCAGGGGGTGGCTTCTACGAGCAGTACTTC. Translating it yields CASSRSGGGFYEQYF. Using reference TRBV9 and TRBJ2-7 for the parts outside the CDR3, the full variable domain is DSGVTQTPKHLITATGQRVTLRCSPRSGDLSVYWYQQSLDQGLQFLIQYYNGEERAKGNILERFSAQQFPDLHSELNLSSLELGDSALYFCASSRSGGGFYEQYFGPGTRLTVT.

The chain uses TRBV5-1 and TRBJ1-6; the match to TRBD1 covers 8 bases. The CDR3 covers 18 residues. The ends lost 3 bases at V and 4 bases at J; junction bases unmatched: 12. The germline V gene has CDR1 SGHRS and CDR2 YFSETQ. The CDR3 DNA follows: TGCGCCAGCAGCTCGGGGACAGGTCTTTTAGGTTATAATTCACCCCTCCACTTT. It is translated as CASSSGTGLLGYNSPLHF. The full variable domain, in which reference TRBV5-1 and TRBJ1-6 provide the parts outside the CDR3, is KAGVTQTPRYLIKTRGQQVTLSCSPISGHRSVSWYQQTPGQGLQFLFEYFSETQRNKGNFPGRFSGRQFSNSRSEMNVSTLELGDSALYLCASSSGTGLLGYNSPLHFGNGTRLTVT.

This clonotype was seen repeatedly, ten times or more. The V and J genes are TRBV4-1 and TRBJ2-7, with D possibly called TRBD1 or TRBD2 (6 bases each). V shed 6 bases and J shed 4 bases, with 16 bases lying between them. CDR1 and CDR2 (germline): MGHRA, YSYEKL. The CDR3 totals 14 residues. CDR3 sequence reads: CASSLSGGGYEQYF. CDR3 bases: TGCGCCAGCAGTCTGAGTGGAGGGGGGTACGAGCAGTACTTC.

The rearrangement uses TRBV6-1 and TRBJ2-1, with 8 bases that match TRBD1. Germline trimming cut 5 bases from V and 4 bases from J; bases unmatched to any gene: 7. The CDR3 is 15 residues long. Germline values: CDR1 MNHNS, CDR2 SASEGT. The CDR3 DNA reads TGTGCCAGCAGTCGTCCGGACAGGGTATACAATGAGCAGTTCTTC. Translation gives CASSRPDRVYNEQFF.

This chain links TRBV11-2 with TRBJ2-3; a possible D gene is TRBD1 (5 bases). Deletions cut 5 bases from V and 5 bases from J, with 11 bases between. This CDR3 spans 13 amino acids. Looked up from germline, CDR1 is SGHAT and CDR2 is FQNNGV. CDR3 residues: CASSTIRGDTQYF. CDR3 coding DNA: TGTGCCAGCAGCACAATAAGGGGAGATACGCAGTATTTT.

The V call is TRBV4-1, the J call TRBJ2-3; no clear D gene. CDR3 length: 15 amino acids. Trimming stripped 3 bases from V and 4 bases from J, with 14 bases between. Germline-derived CDR1 and CDR2 are MGHRA and YSYEKL. The CDR3 sequence: CASSHRYPSADTQYF. As DNA, the CDR3 is TGCGCCAGCAGCCATCGGTACCCGAGCGCAGATACGCAGTATTTT.

The chain uses TRBV28 and TRBJ1-5; 7 positions match TRBD1. The CDR3 is made up of 15 amino acids. Germline V lookup: CDR1 MDHEN, CDR2 SYDVKM. After removal of 6 bases from V and 7 bases from J, the junction contained 12 bases not matched to a gene. CDR3 loop: CASSPPDRVRQPQHF. In DNA, the CDR3 is TGTGCCAGCAGCCCCCCCGACAGGGTCCGGCAGCCCCAGCATTTT.

This sequence joins TRBV7-9 and TRBJ1-1; no clear D. Germline CDR1 is SEHNR and CDR2 is FQNEAQ (reference sequence). The V gene lost 8 bases and the J gene lost 3 bases, with 10 bases spanning the gap. The CDR3 covers 12 residues. CDR3: CASRGPDTEAFF. The CDR3 nucleotides read TGTGCCAGCCGCGGGCCGGACACTGAAGCTTTCTTT. Full variable domain (outside the CDR3, taken from reference TRBV7-9 and TRBJ1-1): DTGVSQNPRHKITKRGQNVTFRCDPISEHNRLYWYRQTLGQGPEFLTYFQNEAQLEKSRLLSDRFSAERPKGSFSTLEIQRTEQGDSAMYLCASRGPDTEAFFGQGTRLTVV.

The chain has TRBV28 and TRBJ1-4; no reliable D call. Trimming left V 1 base short and J 4 bases short, with 10 bases between. This CDR3 is 15 amino acids long. Germline loops: CDR1 MDHEN, CDR2 SYDVKM. This CDR3 is CASSLSWRDNEKLFF. As DNA, the CDR3 is TGTGCCAGCAGTTTATCTTGGAGGGATAATGAAAAACTGTTTTTT.

This clonotype was seen a few times. The genes are TRBV4-1 and TRBJ2-2; no definite D call. CDR3 size: 16 residues. CDR1 is MGHRA, CDR2 YSYEKL, per germline. The germline V and J ends were trimmed by 1 base and 1 base, with 10 bases remaining between them. CDR3 DNA sequence: TGCGCCAGCAGCCAAGGTGATAACAGGAACACCGGGGAGCTGTTTTTT. Its protein product is CASSQGDNRNTGELFF.

A remark on this clonotype: This could be a read error, since a much larger clone is one nucleotide away. V is TRBV5-5 and J is TRBJ2-6; perhaps TRBD1 as D (5 bases). Germline V gene lookup returns CDR1 SGHKS and CDR2 YYEKEE (reference sequence). This CDR3 spans 15 amino acids. CDR3 sequence: CASSLADSGANFLTF. The CDR3 coding sequence is TGTGCCAGCAGTCTGGCAGACTCTGGGGCCAACTTCCTGACTTTC.

The gene calls are TRBV6-5 and TRBJ1-6; 9 bases are shared with TRBD1. Germline CDR1 reads MNHEY; CDR2 reads SVGAGI. J was trimmed by 8 bases and V by 7 bases; bases with no gene match: 3. CDR3 length: 13 residues. CDR3 in DNA: TGTGCCAGCAAGACAGGGGGGGATTCACCCCTCCACTTT. It translates to CASKTGGDSPLHF.

The V gene is TRBV11-2, the J gene TRBJ2-7; tentatively, D is TRBD1 (5 bases). V was cut by 5 bases and J by 5 bases, with 16 bases left in between. Germline V gives CDR1 SGHAT, CDR2 FQNNGV. CDR3 length: 14 amino acids. Here the CDR3 reads CASSNPLRGHEQYF. The CDR3 nucleotides are TGTGCCAGCAGCAATCCTCTTAGGGGCCACGAGCAGTACTTC.

The V and J genes are TRBV20-1 and TRBJ1-4; D unclear. V was pared by 3 bases and J by 0 bases, with 14 bases between. CDR3 length: 16 amino acids. Germline values: CDR1 DFQATT, CDR2 SNEGSKA (reference sequence). The CDR3 is CSASPPGGTTNEKLFF. DNA of the CDR3: TGCAGTGCTAGTCCCCCGGGCGGCACAACTAATGAAAAACTGTTTTTT.

The J gene is TRBJ2-5, the V gene TRBV5-1; tentative D call: TRBD1 (5 bases). The CDR3 totals 15 residues. V gave up 1 base and J gave up 2 bases, with 12 bases separating them. Per the germline V gene, CDR1 is SGHRS and CDR2 is YFSETQ. The CDR3, as DNA: TGCGCCAGCAGCTTGCAGGACAACGCTCAAGAGACCCAGTACTTC. Its translation is CASSLQDNAQETQYF.

The gene calls are TRBV4-1 and TRBJ2-2; 10 nucleotides line up with TRBD1. V lost 3 bases and J lost 6; bases outside the gene matches: 10. The germline gives CDR1 MGHRA, CDR2 YSYEKL. The CDR3 has 17 amino acids. The CDR3 sequence is CASSQPTGTGVAGELFF. In DNA, the CDR3 is TGCGCCAGCAGCCAGCCCACCGGGACAGGGGTTGCCGGGGAGCTGTTTTTT.

Concerning this clonotype: Given a much more abundant clone one base away, this may be a read error. V and J are TRBV6-6 and TRBJ1-1; 7 bases are a match to TRBD1. This CDR3 has 17 residues. The germline gives CDR1 MNHNY, CDR2 SVGAGI (reference sequence). CDR3 loop: CACSTSTGRGRNTEAFF. In DNA form, the CDR3 reads TGTGCCTGCAGTACCTCGACAGGCAGGGGGAGGAACACTGAAGCTTTCTTT.

Only a few counts were recorded for this clonotype. CDR3 bases: TGTGCCAGCAGGGCCGGGACCTCGGGGGAGACCCAGTACTTC. Translation gives CASRAGTSGETQYF. The chain links TRBV2 to TRBJ2-5; D may match TRBD1 or TRBD2 (5 bases each). Germline CDR1 and CDR2: SNHLY and FYNNEI. Trimming removed 6 bases from V and 5 bases from J, with 16 bases in between. The CDR3 contains 14 residues.

This clonotype was seen only a few times. This sequence joins TRBV5-1 and TRBJ2-1; 8 bases map to TRBD2. The CDR3 is made up of 16 amino acids. V was clipped by 5 bases and J by 7 bases; unmatched bases: 14. Germline V gene data show CDR1 as SGHRS and CDR2 as YFSETQ. The CDR3 spells CASRLLSGAAGNEQFF. CDR3 bases: TGCGCCAGCAGACTACTTAGCGGGGCGGCTGGAAATGAGCAGTTCTTC.

This clonotype was seen a few times. V usage is TRBV20-1 and J usage is TRBJ1-6, with a weak D call TRBD1 (6 bases). Trimming removed 1 base from V and 5 bases from J, with 9 bases in between. The CDR3 consists of 14 residues. The germline V gene encodes CDR1 DFQATT and CDR2 SNEGSKA (reference sequence). Here the CDR3 DNA reads TGCAGTGCTAGAGGACAGGCCGATAATTCACCCCTCCACTTT. As protein: CSARGQADNSPLHF.

This clonotype was picked up many times. The CDR3 reads CASSQNNEQFF. The CDR3 DNA reads TGCGCCAGCAGCCAAAACAATGAGCAGTTCTTC. The chain carries TRBV4-1 and TRBJ2-1, with D uncertain. Germline CDR1 reads MGHRA; CDR2 reads YSYEKL. The V and J ends lost 2 bases and 5 bases respectively, with 1 base between them. The CDR3 is 11 amino acids.

This rearrangement joins TRBV6-5 to TRBJ2-2, with D tentatively TRBD1 (6 bases). Looked up from germline, CDR1 is MNHEY and CDR2 is SVGAGI. The CDR3 has 19 residues. The V gene lost 4 bases and the J gene lost 2 bases, with 23 bases spanning the gap. The DNA for the CDR3 is TGTGCCAGCAGTTCCCCAGGGGTTGGAAGCCTCCTTAACACCGGGGAGCTGTTTTTT. Translating it yields CASSSPGVGSLLNTGELFF.

In its sample, this clonotype was seen a few times. The chain is built from TRBV7-2 and TRBJ2-1; unclear D gene. The germline V gene encodes CDR1 SGHTA and CDR2 FQGNSA. This CDR3 spans 14 amino acids. V lost 4 bases to trimming and J lost 4 bases, with 11 bases between them. The chain's CDR3 is CASSSSDPYNEQFF. The CDR3 nucleotides read TGTGCCAGCAGCTCCTCCGACCCGTACAATGAGCAGTTCTTC. Full variable domain (missing parts from reference TRBV7-2 and TRBJ2-1): GAGVSQSPSNKVTEKGKDVELRCDPISGHTALYWYRQSLGQGLEFLIYFQGNSAPDKSGLPSDRFSAERTGGSVSTLTIQRTQQEDSAVYLCASSSSDPYNEQFFGPGTRLTVL.